This entry features one TCR beta chain sequence. The data derive from a study of technical replicates of blood from a handful of donors. Clones were sequenced by immunoSEQ multiplex PCR, and TCRdb holds only the in-frame ones, with some missing. The sample has roughly 72,000 clones, about 96% seen once. The TCR comes from a human donor in good health. Sequences were obtained from T cells isolated from PBMCs.

CDR3 in DNA: TGTGCCAGCAGCCGGGACAAGCACAAGAACGAGCAGTACTTC. It encodes CASSRDKHKNEQYF. The V call is TRBV7-3, the J call TRBJ2-7, with D possibly being TRBD1 (6 bases). The CDR3 is made up of 14 amino acids. Trimming pared 5 bases from V and 5 bases from J, leaving 16 bases between. Germline CDR1 is SGHTA and CDR2 is FQGTGA.